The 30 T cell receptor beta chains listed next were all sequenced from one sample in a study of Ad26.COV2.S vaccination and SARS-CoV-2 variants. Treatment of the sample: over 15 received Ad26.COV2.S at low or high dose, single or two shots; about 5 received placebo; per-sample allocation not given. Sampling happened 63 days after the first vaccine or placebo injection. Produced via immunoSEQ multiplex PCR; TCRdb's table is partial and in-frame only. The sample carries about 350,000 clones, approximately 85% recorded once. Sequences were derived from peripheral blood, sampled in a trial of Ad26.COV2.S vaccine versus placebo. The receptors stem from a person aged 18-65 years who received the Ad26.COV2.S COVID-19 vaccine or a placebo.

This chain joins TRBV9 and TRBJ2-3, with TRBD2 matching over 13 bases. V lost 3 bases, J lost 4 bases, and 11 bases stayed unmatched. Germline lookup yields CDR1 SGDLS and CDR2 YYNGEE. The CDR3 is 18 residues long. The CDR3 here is CASSAGLAGPTFADTQYF. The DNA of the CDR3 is TGTGCCAGCAGCGCGGGACTAGCGGGACCTACCTTTGCAGATACGCAGTATTTT. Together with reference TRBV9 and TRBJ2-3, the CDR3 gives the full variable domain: DSGVTQTPKHLITATGQRVTLRCSPRSGDLSVYWYQQSLDQGLQFLIQYYNGEERAKGNILERFSAQQFPDLHSELNLSSLELGDSALYFCASSAGLAGPTFADTQYFGPGTRLTVL.

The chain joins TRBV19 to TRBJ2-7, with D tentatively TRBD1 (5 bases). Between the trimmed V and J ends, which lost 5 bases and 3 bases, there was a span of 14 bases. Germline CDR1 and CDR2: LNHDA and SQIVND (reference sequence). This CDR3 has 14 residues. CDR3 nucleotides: TGTGCCAGTAGTTTCAGTCCACAGGACTACGAGCAGTACTTC. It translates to CASSFSPQDYEQYF.

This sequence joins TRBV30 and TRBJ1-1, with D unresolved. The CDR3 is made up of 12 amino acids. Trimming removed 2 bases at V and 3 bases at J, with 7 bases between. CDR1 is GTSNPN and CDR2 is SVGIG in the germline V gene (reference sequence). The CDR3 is CAWSLGDTEAFF. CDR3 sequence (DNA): TGTGCCTGGAGTTTGGGAGACACTGAAGCTTTCTTT. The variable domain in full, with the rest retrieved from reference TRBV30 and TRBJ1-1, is SQTIHQWPATLVQPVGSPLSLECTVEGTSNPNLYWYRQAAGRGLQLLFYSVGIGQISSEVPQNLSASRPQDRQFILSSKKLLLSDSGFYLCAWSLGDTEAFFGQGTRLTVV.

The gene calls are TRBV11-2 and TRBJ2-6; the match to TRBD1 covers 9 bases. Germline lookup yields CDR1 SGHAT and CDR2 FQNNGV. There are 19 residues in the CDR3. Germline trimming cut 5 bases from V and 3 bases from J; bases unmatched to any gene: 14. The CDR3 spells CASSTRRDREAYGANVLTF. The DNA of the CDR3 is TGTGCCAGCAGCACAAGACGGGACAGGGAGGCGTATGGGGCCAACGTCCTGACTTTC.

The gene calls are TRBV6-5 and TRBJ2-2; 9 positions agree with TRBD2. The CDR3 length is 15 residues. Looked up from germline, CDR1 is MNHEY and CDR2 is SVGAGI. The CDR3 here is CASFTGTSMTGELFF. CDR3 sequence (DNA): TGTGCTAGTTTCACCGGGACTAGCATGACCGGGGAGCTGTTTTTT.

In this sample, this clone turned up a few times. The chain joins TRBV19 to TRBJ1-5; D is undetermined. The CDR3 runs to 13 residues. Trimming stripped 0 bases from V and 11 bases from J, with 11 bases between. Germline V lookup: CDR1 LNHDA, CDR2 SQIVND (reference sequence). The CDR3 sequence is CASSIDLGLSQHF. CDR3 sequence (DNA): TGTGCCAGTAGTATAGATCTCGGTCTGTCCCAGCATTTT. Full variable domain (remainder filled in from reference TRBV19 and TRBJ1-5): DGGITQSPKYLFRKEGQNVTLSCEQNLNHDAMYWYRQDPGQGLRLIYYSQIVNDFQKGDIAEGYSVSREKKESFPLTVTSAQKNPTAFYLCASSIDLGLSQHFGDGTRLSIL.

The CDR3 reads CAISEGGLGSNQPQHF. The CDR3 nucleotides read TGTGCCATCAGTGAGGGGGGGTTGGGGAGCAATCAGCCCCAGCATTTT. V and J are TRBV10-3 and TRBJ1-5; D might be TRBD1 (5 bases). The CDR3 totals 16 residues. Trimming shortened V by 2 bases and J by 1 base, and 12 bases separated the two germline ends. The germline CDR1 and CDR2 sequences are ENHRY and SYGVKD.

CDR3 loop: CASSSKYIVAQGETQYF. The CDR3 nucleotides are TGTGCCAGCAGCTCTAAGTATATAGTGGCGCAGGGAGAGACCCAGTACTTC. The rearrangement links TRBV5-4 to TRBJ2-5; the D gene is possibly TRBD1 (5 bases). CDR1 is SGHNT and CDR2 is YYREEE in the germline V gene (reference sequence). The V end lost 3 bases, the J end lost 4 bases, and 22 bases lay between the germline ends. The CDR3 totals 17 residues. Based on the CDR3 plus reference TRBV5-4 and TRBJ2-5, the full variable domain is ETGVTQSPTHLIKTRGQQVTLRCSSQSGHNTVSWYQQALGQGPQFIFQYYREEENGRGNFPPRFSGLQFPNYSSELNVNALELDDSALYLCASSSKYIVAQGETQYFGPGTRLLVL.

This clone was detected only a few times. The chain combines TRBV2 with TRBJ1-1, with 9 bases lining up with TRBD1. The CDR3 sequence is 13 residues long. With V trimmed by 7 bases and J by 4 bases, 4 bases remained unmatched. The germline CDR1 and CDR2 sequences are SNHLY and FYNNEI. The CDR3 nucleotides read TGTGCCAGCACCCGGGACAGGGCCACTGAAGCTTTCTTT. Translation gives CASTRDRATEAFF.

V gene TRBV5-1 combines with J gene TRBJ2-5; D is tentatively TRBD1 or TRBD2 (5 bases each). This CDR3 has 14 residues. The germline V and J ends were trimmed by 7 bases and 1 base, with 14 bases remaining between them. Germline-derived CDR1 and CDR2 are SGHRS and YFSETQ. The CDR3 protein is CASARGAIQETQYF. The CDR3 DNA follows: TGCGCCAGCGCGAGGGGCGCGATCCAAGAGACCCAGTACTTC. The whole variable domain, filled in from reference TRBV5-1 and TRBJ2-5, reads KAGVTQTPRYLIKTRGQQVTLSCSPISGHRSVSWYQQTPGQGLQFLFEYFSETQRNKGNFPGRFSGRQFSNSRSEMNVSTLELGDSALYLCASARGAIQETQYFGPGTRLLVL.

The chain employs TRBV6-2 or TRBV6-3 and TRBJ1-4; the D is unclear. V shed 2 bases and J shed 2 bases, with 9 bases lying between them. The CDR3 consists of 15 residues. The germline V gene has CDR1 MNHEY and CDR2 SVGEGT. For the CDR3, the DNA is TGTGCCAGCAGTTACGACTACGGGACTAATGAAAAACTGTTTTTT. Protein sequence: CASSYDYGTNEKLFF.

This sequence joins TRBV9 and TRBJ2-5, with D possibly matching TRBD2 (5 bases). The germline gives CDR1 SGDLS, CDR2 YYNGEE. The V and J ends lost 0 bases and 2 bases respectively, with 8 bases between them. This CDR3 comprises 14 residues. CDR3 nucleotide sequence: TGTGCCAGCAGCGTAGGACGGAGGCAAGAGACCCAGTACTTC. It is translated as CASSVGRRQETQYF.

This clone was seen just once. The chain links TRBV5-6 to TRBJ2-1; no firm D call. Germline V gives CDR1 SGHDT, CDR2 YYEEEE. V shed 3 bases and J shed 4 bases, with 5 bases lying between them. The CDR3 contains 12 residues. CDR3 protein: CASSSRYNEQFF. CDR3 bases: TGTGCCAGCAGCTCACGGTACAATGAGCAGTTCTTC.

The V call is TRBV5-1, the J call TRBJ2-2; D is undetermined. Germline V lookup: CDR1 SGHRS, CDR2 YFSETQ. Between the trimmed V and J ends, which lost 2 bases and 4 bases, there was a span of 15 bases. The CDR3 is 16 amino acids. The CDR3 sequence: CASSFDHRLGTGELFF. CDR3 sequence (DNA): TGCGCCAGCAGCTTTGATCACAGACTTGGCACCGGGGAGCTGTTTTTT.

The CDR3 nucleotides are TGTGCCTGGAGTGTAAACCTGGGGCAGGGCTATGGCTACACCTTC. Translation: CAWSVNLGQGYGYTF. The chain has TRBV30 and TRBJ1-2, with D perhaps TRBD1 (5 bases). With 0 bases removed from V and 4 bases from J, the gap between germline ends came to 15 bases. The length of the CDR3 is 15 residues. Germline V gene lookup returns CDR1 GTSNPN and CDR2 SVGIG (reference sequence).

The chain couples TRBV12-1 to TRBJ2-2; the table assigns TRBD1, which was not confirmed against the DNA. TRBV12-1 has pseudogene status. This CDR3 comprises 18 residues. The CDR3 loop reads CASSYDRGPCTNTGELFF. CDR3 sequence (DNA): TGTGCCAGCAGCTATGACAGGGGTCCATGTACGAACACCGGGGAGCTGTTTTTT.

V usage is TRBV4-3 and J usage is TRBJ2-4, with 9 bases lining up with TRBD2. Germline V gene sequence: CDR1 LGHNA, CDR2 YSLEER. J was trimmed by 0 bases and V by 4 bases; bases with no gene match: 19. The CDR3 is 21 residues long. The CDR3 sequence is CASSLAIAYGGGALAKNIQYF. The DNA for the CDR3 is TGCGCCAGCAGCCTCGCAATCGCCTACGGCGGGGGGGCCTTAGCCAAAAACATTCAGTACTTC.

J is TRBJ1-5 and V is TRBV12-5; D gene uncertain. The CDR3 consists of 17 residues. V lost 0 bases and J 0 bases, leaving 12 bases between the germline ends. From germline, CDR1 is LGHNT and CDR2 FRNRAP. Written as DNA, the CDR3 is TGTGCTAGTGGTTTGGTACGCGTTTTTGATAGCAATCAGCCCCAGCATTTT. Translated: CASGLVRVFDSNQPQHF.

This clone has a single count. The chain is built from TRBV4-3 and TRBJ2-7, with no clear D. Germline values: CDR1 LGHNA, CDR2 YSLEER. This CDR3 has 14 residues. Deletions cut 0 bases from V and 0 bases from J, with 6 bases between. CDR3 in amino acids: CASSQELASYEQYF. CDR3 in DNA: TGCGCCAGCAGCCAAGAGCTCGCCTCCTACGAGCAGTACTTC.

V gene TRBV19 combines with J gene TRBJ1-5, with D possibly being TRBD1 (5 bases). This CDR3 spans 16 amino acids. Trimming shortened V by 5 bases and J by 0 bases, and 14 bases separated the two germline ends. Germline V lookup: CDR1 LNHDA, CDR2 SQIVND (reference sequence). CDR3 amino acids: CASSFGPTASNQPQHF. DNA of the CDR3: TGTGCCAGTAGTTTTGGCCCGACAGCTAGCAATCAGCCCCAGCATTTT.

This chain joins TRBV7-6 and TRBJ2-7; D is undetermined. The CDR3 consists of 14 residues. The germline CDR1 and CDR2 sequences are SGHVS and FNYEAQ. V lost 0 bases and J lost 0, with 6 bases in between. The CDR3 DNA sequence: TGTGCCAGCAGCTTAGCGATCGACTCCTACGAGCAGTACTTC. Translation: CASSLAIDSYEQYF.

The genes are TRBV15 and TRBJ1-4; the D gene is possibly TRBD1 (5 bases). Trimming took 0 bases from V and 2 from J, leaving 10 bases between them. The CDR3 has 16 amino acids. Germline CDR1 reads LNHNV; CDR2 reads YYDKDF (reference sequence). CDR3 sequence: CATSRDPPGTNEKLFF. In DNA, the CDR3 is TGTGCCACCAGCAGAGATCCGCCAGGGACTAATGAAAAACTGTTTTTT.

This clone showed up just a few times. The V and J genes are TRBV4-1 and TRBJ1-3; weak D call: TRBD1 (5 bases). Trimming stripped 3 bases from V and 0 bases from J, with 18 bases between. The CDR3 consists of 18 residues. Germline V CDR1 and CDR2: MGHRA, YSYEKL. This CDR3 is CASSQAPTGPSSGNTIYF. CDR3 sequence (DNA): TGCGCCAGCAGCCAGGCCCCAACAGGTCCCTCCTCTGGAAACACCATATATTTT.

The CDR3 region is CASSLGGEGNRGYTF. DNA for the CDR3: TGTGCCAGCAGCCTTGGGGGCGAGGGAAACCGTGGCTACACCTTC. V gene TRBV3-1 (or the pseudogene TRBV3-2) combines with J gene TRBJ1-2; possible D gene TRBD1, 6 bases. Germline-derived CDR1 and CDR2 are LGHDT and YNNKEL (reference sequence). There are 15 residues in the CDR3. The V gene lost 4 bases and the J gene lost 7 bases, with 19 bases spanning the gap.

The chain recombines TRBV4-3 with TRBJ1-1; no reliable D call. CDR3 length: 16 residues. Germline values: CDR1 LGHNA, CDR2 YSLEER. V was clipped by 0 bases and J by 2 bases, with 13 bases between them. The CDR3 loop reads CASSQDRGSPNTEAFF. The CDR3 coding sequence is TGCGCCAGCAGCCAAGATCGAGGGTCCCCAAACACTGAAGCTTTCTTT.

CDR3: CAWKLAGGPGQYF. The CDR3 nucleotides are TGTGCCTGGAAACTAGCGGGAGGACCCGGGCAGTACTTC. The chain recombines TRBV30 with TRBJ2-7, with 12 bases identical to TRBD2. This CDR3 has 13 amino acids. Per germline, CDR1 GTSNPN and CDR2 SVGIG (reference sequence). The trim removed 4 bases at V and 9 bases at J, leaving 7 bases unmatched.

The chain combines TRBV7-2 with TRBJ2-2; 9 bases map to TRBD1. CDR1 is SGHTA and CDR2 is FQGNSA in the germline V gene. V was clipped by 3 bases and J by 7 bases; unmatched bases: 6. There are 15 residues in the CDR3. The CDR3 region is CASSFGTGGFGELFF. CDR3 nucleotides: TGTGCCAGCAGCTTCGGTACAGGGGGCTTCGGGGAGCTGTTTTTT.

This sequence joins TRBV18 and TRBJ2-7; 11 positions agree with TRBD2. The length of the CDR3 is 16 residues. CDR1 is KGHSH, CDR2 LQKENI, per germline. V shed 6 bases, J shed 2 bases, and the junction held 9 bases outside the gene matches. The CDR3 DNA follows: TGTGCCAGCTCGACTAGCTTACTAGCGGGGGCCTACGAGCAGTACTTC. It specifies CASSTSLLAGAYEQYF.

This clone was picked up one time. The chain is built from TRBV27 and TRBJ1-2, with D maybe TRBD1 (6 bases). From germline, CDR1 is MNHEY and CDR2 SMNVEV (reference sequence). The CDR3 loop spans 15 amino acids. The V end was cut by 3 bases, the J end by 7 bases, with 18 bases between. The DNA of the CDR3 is TGTGCCAGCAGTTTCTCTCTAACAGGGAGTGGTGGCTACACCTTC. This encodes CASSFSLTGSGGYTF.

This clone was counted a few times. The CDR3 nucleotides are TGTGCCAGCAGTGAAGCGTTGGAAGCTTTCTTT. Its protein product is CASSEALEAFF. The J gene is TRBJ1-1, the V gene TRBV6-1; no definite D call. CDR1 MNHNS and CDR2 SASEGT come from the germline V gene. The ends were cut back, 0 bases at V and 8 bases at J, with 4 bases in the middle. The CDR3 is 11 amino acids.